This TCR beta chain was sequenced during a study of blood T cell repertoires in COVID-19. In the study overall: Whether acute or convalescent, the COVID-19 samples came from the United States, Italy and Spain. PBMCs, B-cell-depleted T cells, or T cells provided the cDNA or gDNA that made up the material.

Germline CDR1 and CDR2: SGHVS and FNYEAQ. This CDR3 is built from 13 residues. The junction had 4 bases not matched to a gene; V was cut back by 5 bases and J by 5 bases. This clone showed up just a few times. Here immunoSEQ multiplex PCR was the method, and the copy in TCRdb shows in-frame clones only, minus some. The data show 250,000 to 300,000 clones, roughly 88% seen once. Material: PBMCs or T cells enriched from blood (not recorded which). The chain is built from TRBV7-6 and TRBJ2-7; TRBD1 agrees at 9 bases. This receptor was identified in a woman in her thirties or forties with acute COVID-19. CDR3 sequence: CASSPDRGHEQYF. DNA for the CDR3: TGTGCCAGCAGCCCGGACAGGGGACACGAGCAGTACTTC.